The 28 T cell receptor beta chains below were found in one sample sequenced in a study of T cell changes during pregnancy in multiple sclerosis. Only in-frame clones appear in the TCRdb table, and some are missing; sequencing was by immunoSEQ multiplex PCR. Of around 88,000 clones in the sample, approximately 90% were seen once. This specimen was peripheral blood, taken after pregnancy. These receptors originate from a female donor in good health, enrolled as a control in a pregnancy study.

This rearrangement joins TRBV4-1 to TRBJ2-7, with TRBD1 matching 8 bases. The CDR3 is 14 residues long. CDR1 MGHRA and CDR2 YSYEKL come from the germline V gene. V lost 0 bases, J lost 6 bases, and 4 bases stayed unmatched. Here the CDR3 DNA reads TGCGCCAGCAGCCAAGACAGGGGGCCCCGCGAGCAGTACTTC. Translated: CASSQDRGPREQYF.

As DNA, the CDR3 is TGTGCCAGCAGTGTCGACAGGGGGTCTGGGGCCAACGTCCTGACTTTC. The encoded protein is CASSVDRGSGANVLTF. This chain uses TRBV6-4 with TRBJ2-6, with 9 bases fitting TRBD1. The V gene's germline CDR1 is MRHNA and CDR2 SNTAGT. The length of the CDR3 is 16 residues. The V gene end was trimmed by 4 bases and the J gene end by 1 base; junction bases not matched to a gene: 2.

V usage is TRBV10-1 and J usage is TRBJ2-5; a possible D gene is TRBD2 (6 bases). Trimming shortened V by 4 bases and J by 2 bases, and 11 bases separated the two germline ends. The CDR3 has 14 amino acids. The germline CDR1 and CDR2 sequences are WNHNN and SYGVQD (reference sequence). This chain's CDR3 is CASSGSGTQETQYF. Here the CDR3 DNA reads TGCGCCAGCAGTGGTTCGGGGACTCAAGAGACCCAGTACTTC.

Only one count was recorded for this clone. The gene calls are TRBV6-5 and TRBJ1-1; D is uncertain. CDR1 is MNHEY, CDR2 SVGAGI, per germline. V gave up 0 bases and J gave up 1 base, with 12 bases separating them. The CDR3 consists of 16 residues. This CDR3 is CASSYSTGWANTEAFF. CDR3 DNA sequence: TGTGCCAGCAGTTACTCAACGGGATGGGCGAACACTGAAGCTTTCTTT.

V and J are TRBV4-1 and TRBJ2-1; D uncertain. Germline V gene lookup returns CDR1 MGHRA and CDR2 YSYEKL. The V and J ends lost 4 bases and 6 bases respectively, with 10 bases between them. The CDR3 spans 13 residues. CDR3 in amino acids: CASSPHPGNEQFF. CDR3 DNA sequence: TGCGCCAGCAGCCCCCACCCCGGCAATGAGCAGTTCTTC.

This chain uses TRBV5-1 with TRBJ1-4; D not resolved. The CDR3 is made up of 14 amino acids. Germline V gene sequence: CDR1 SGHRS, CDR2 YFSETQ. Trimming took 4 bases from V and 0 from J, leaving 7 bases between them. CDR3 residues: CASSLDSTNEKLFF. CDR3 nucleotide sequence: TGCGCCAGCAGCCTAGATTCAACTAATGAAAAACTGTTTTTT. Full variable domain (missing parts from reference TRBV5-1 and TRBJ1-4): KAGVTQTPRYLIKTRGQQVTLSCSPISGHRSVSWYQQTPGQGLQFLFEYFSETQRNKGNFPGRFSGRQFSNSRSEMNVSTLELGDSALYLCASSLDSTNEKLFFGSGTQLSVL.

V gene TRBV5-4 combines with J gene TRBJ2-2; TRBD2 matches 16 bases. CDR1 and CDR2 from the germline V gene are SGHNT and YYREEE (reference sequence). Germline trimming cut 3 bases from V and 3 bases from J; bases unmatched to any gene: 8. The CDR3 sequence is 19 residues long. CDR3 sequence reads: CASSSGLAGGFQDTGELFF. CDR3 nucleotides: TGTGCCAGCAGCTCGGGACTAGCGGGGGGGTTTCAAGACACCGGGGAGCTGTTTTTT.

DNA of the CDR3: TGCGCCAGCATTTCACGGGGGGCCGGGGAGCTGTTTTTT. This gives the protein CASISRGAGELFF. This chain links TRBV10-2 with TRBJ2-2; 7 bases map to TRBD2. Per germline, CDR1 WSHSY and CDR2 SAAADI. The CDR3 is 13 residues long. The ends lost 7 bases at V and 6 bases at J; junction bases unmatched: 5.

V and J are TRBV28 and TRBJ2-6; the D gene is possibly TRBD2 (6 bases). This CDR3 has 16 amino acids. With 7 bases removed from V and 0 bases from J, the gap between germline ends came to 13 bases. Germline CDR1 is MDHEN and CDR2 is SYDVKM. CDR3 bases: TGTGCCAGCAAGTCAGCGGGCAACTCTGGGGCCAACGTCCTGACTTTC. Translation: CASKSAGNSGANVLTF.

The genes are TRBV28 and TRBJ1-5; a weak D match, TRBD1 (5 bases). CDR1 and CDR2 (germline): MDHEN, SYDVKM. The germline V and J ends were trimmed by 6 bases and 2 bases, with 14 bases remaining between them. This CDR3 is 15 amino acids long. The CDR3 DNA follows: TGTGCCAGCAGACGAGGTGGGGGGGGCAATCAGCCCCAGCATTTT. Translated: CASRRGGGGNQPQHF.

The DNA of the CDR3 is TGTGCAAGTCGCTTATATCTGCTCGGTGAAGCTTTCTTT. This sequence encodes CASRLYLLGEAFF. This sequence joins TRBV12-2 and TRBJ1-1. TRBV12-2 is annotated as a pseudogene. The CDR3 extends over 13 amino acids.

This sequence joins TRBV10-3 and TRBJ2-7, with 12 bases matching TRBD1. The CDR3 is 15 amino acids. Losses at the gene ends were 5 bases for V and 6 bases for J; bases not matched to a gene: 8. Germline CDR1 and CDR2: ENHRY and SYGVKD. CDR3 sequence (DNA): TGTGCCATCAGTATGGGACAGGGGGCGAAGGCCGAGCAGTACTTC. Protein product: CAISMGQGAKAEQYF.

In this sample, this clone turned up a few times. The chain links TRBV5-5 to TRBJ2-7; TRBD1 agrees at 9 bases. The J segment lost 2 bases and the V segment lost 2 bases, leaving 8 bases of the junction unmatched. Germline V lookup: CDR1 SGHKS, CDR2 YYEKEE (reference sequence). The length of the CDR3 is 16 residues. The CDR3 region has the DNA TGTGCCAGCAGCTTCCAACCGAGGACAGGGGCCTACGAGCAGTACTTC. Encoded protein: CASSFQPRTGAYEQYF. Together with reference TRBV5-5 and TRBJ2-7, the CDR3 gives the full variable domain: DAGVTQSPTHLIKTRGQQVTLRCSPISGHKSVSWYQQVLGQGPQFIFQYYEKEERGRGNFPDRFSARQFPNYSSELNVNALLLGDSALYLCASSFQPRTGAYEQYFGPGTRLTVT.

The V and J genes are TRBV12-5 and TRBJ1-2, with D tentatively TRBD1 (5 bases). This CDR3 is built from 14 residues. Trimming shortened V by 5 bases and J by 4 bases, and 14 bases separated the two germline ends. Germline assignment: CDR1 LGHNT and CDR2 FRNRAP. Written as DNA, the CDR3 is TGTGCTAGTGGTCCTCCGACAGACCGCTATGGCTACACCTTC. Its protein product is CASGPPTDRYGYTF.

The rearrangement links TRBV25-1 to TRBJ1-3; D gene ambiguous. Trimming cost V 2 bases and J 0 bases, with 11 bases left between them. Looked up from germline, CDR1 is MGHDK and CDR2 is SYGVNS. This CDR3 is built from 16 residues. The CDR3: CASSENLGSSGNTIYF. The CDR3 DNA reads as TGTGCCAGCAGTGAAAATCTGGGGAGCTCTGGAAACACCATATATTTT.

This clone was counted a single time. The V and J genes are TRBV4-1 and TRBJ2-5; TRBD1 might be the D (6 bases). Germline-derived CDR1 and CDR2 are MGHRA and YSYEKL. Trimming removed 1 base from V and 1 base from J, with 7 bases in between. The CDR3 has 14 residues. The CDR3 region is CASSQAGVQETQYF. The CDR3 nucleotides are TGCGCCAGCAGCCAAGCAGGGGTCCAAGAGACCCAGTACTTC.

The chain combines TRBV18 with TRBJ2-1; possibly TRBD1 for D (5 bases). This CDR3 comprises 13 residues. Germline CDR1 KGHSH, CDR2 LQKENI. Trimming took off 3 bases at V and 7 bases at J, with 10 bases between the two ends. CDR3 residues: CASSPRQPNEQFF. Written as DNA, the CDR3 is TGTGCCAGCTCACCCAGACAGCCGAATGAGCAGTTCTTC.

The V call is TRBV5-4, the J call TRBJ2-7; the D gene is possibly TRBD1 (6 bases). Trimming cost V 1 base and J 5 bases, with 16 bases left between them. CDR3 size: 15 residues. The germline V gene has CDR1 SGHNT and CDR2 YYREEE (reference sequence). The CDR3 DNA reads as TGTGCCAGCAGCTTGTCACAGGGCGTCCGACACGAGCAGTACTTC. Translation gives CASSLSQGVRHEQYF.

The chain links TRBV5-6 to TRBJ1-5, with TRBD1 identical over 12 bases. The CDR3 length is 16 residues. V was pared by 2 bases and J by 6 bases, with 6 bases of the junction left unmatched. In germline, CDR1 is SGHDT, CDR2 YYEEEE. The CDR3 DNA reads TGTGCCAGCAGCTTCTCGGGACAGGGGGCATCTCAGCCCCAGCATTTT. It encodes CASSFSGQGASQPQHF.

Details on this clone: Other DNA variants within this sample encode the same CDR3. The chain couples TRBV6-4 to TRBJ1-5; tentatively, D is TRBD1 (5 bases). Germline V gene sequence: CDR1 MRHNA, CDR2 SNTAGT. This CDR3 has 15 amino acids. Trimming shortened V by 3 bases and J by 2 bases, and 11 bases separated the two germline ends. CDR3 amino acids: CASSEQASGNQPQHF. CDR3 in DNA: TGTGCCAGCAGTGAACAGGCGTCGGGCAATCAGCCCCAGCATTTT.

V and J are TRBV5-1 and TRBJ2-6; no clear D. Germline values: CDR1 SGHRS, CDR2 YFSETQ. V was pared by 0 bases and J by 3 bases, with 16 bases between. This CDR3 has 18 residues. The CDR3, as DNA: TGCGCCAGCAGCTTGGCGGGTCAGTCCGCAAGTGGGGCCAACGTCCTGACTTTC. Its protein product is CASSLAGQSASGANVLTF.

This chain links TRBV6-1 with TRBJ1-4, with a tentative D call TRBD1 (5 bases). CDR1 MNHNS and CDR2 SASEGT come from the germline V gene. The CDR3 is 12 amino acids. Trimming pared 8 bases from V and 6 bases from J, leaving 10 bases between. The CDR3 nucleotides read TGTGCCAGCTGGGGGGATCATGAAAAACTGTTTTTT. Amino acid sequence: CASWGDHEKLFF.

This chain links TRBV28 with TRBJ1-2; 9 positions match TRBD1. The CDR3 runs to 13 residues. In germline, CDR1 is MDHEN, CDR2 SYDVKM. V lost 8 bases and J lost 4; bases outside the gene matches: 5. Here the CDR3 DNA reads TGTGCCAGCGGACGGGACAGGGTCTATGGCTACACCTTC. It codes for CASGRDRVYGYTF.

This clone came up a few times. The chain uses TRBV2 and TRBJ1-4; 10 bases map to TRBD1. The V segment lost 7 bases and the J segment 5 bases; nucleotides outside the gene matches: 4. The CDR3 spans 14 residues. CDR1 and CDR2 (germline): SNHLY, FYNNEI. The CDR3 nucleotides are TGTGCCAGCACCGTGGACAGGGGGAATGAAAAACTGTTTTTT. Its translation: CASTVDRGNEKLFF.

CDR3: CASSLGTIGTGEEKLFF. The CDR3 DNA sequence: TGTGCCAGCAGCTTAGGCACTATCGGGACAGGGGAGGAAAAACTGTTTTTT. This chain uses TRBV7-2 with TRBJ1-4; 10 nucleotides align to TRBD1. The J segment lost 8 bases and the V segment lost 1 base, leaving 10 bases of the junction unmatched. CDR1 is SGHTA and CDR2 is FQGNSA in the germline V gene. The CDR3 has 17 amino acids.

The chain has TRBV10-2 and TRBJ1-1; TRBD1 aligns across 9 bases. The CDR3 consists of 15 residues. Germline CDR1 WSHSY, CDR2 SAAADI. J gave up 0 bases and V 10 bases, and 9 bases lay outside the gene matches. CDR3 nucleotides: TGCGCCACGGACAGGGGAACGAGGCTGAACACTGAAGCTTTCTTT. Amino acid sequence: CATDRGTRLNTEAFF.

The chain has TRBV19 and TRBJ2-7, with 10 bases lining up with TRBD2. The CDR3 is 14 amino acids. V trimming: 7 bases; J trimming: 7 bases; junction bases outside the gene matches: 10. The germline V gene has CDR1 LNHDA and CDR2 SQIVND (reference sequence). Here the CDR3 reads CASNGLAGAREQYF. Written as DNA, the CDR3 is TGTGCCAGTAACGGGCTAGCGGGAGCGAGGGAGCAGTACTTC.

The genes are TRBV2 and TRBJ2-5, with D possibly matching TRBD2 (6 bases). Germline V CDR1 and CDR2: SNHLY, FYNNEI. The CDR3 spans 12 residues. V lost 4 bases and J 3 bases, leaving 6 bases between the germline ends. The CDR3 DNA sequence: TGTGCCAGCAGTGGGAGGGAAGAGACCCAGTACTTC. Its protein product is CASSGREETQYF.